This T cell receptor (beta chain) was captured in a study of blood T cell repertoires in COVID-19. Sequencing used immunoSEQ multiplex PCR; TCRdb keeps in-frame clones, though not all of them. The table has 150,000 to 160,000 clones, 91% seen once. Sequenced: peripheral blood. The receptor was derived from a man aged 45-65 years with acute or convalescent COVID-19.

The CDR3 here is CASSSDRGLRTDTQYF. CDR3 bases: TGTGCCAGCAGCTCTGACAGGGGGCTACGCACAGATACGCAGTATTTT. The rearrangement uses TRBV7-9 and TRBJ2-3, with TRBD1 matching over 10 bases. Looked up from germline, CDR1 is SEHNR and CDR2 is FQNEAQ (reference sequence). The CDR3 extends over 16 amino acids. V shed 4 bases and J 1 base; nucleotides not matched to a gene: 5.